What follows are 5 T cell receptor beta chains derived from one specimen sequenced in a study of CD8 T cells in Susac syndrome. Reverse transcription of about 0.45 to 1 ug RNA used random hexamers. TCRdb redid the calling of the immunoSEQ multiplex PCR reads with MiXCR, one entry per CDR3 protein. The table includes around 23,000 distinct CDR3 sequences, 93% detected once. The sequencing input was CD8+ T cells from PBMCs. Receptor source: a human donor with Susac syndrome.

The chain is built from TRBV28 and TRBJ2-5; a possible D gene is TRBD2 (6 bases). V lost 5 bases and J 3 bases, leaving 10 bases between the germline ends. CDR1 MDHEN and CDR2 SYDVKM come from the germline V gene. The CDR3 is made up of 13 amino acids. Written as DNA, the CDR3 is TGTGCCAGCAGTCCAGGAGGGGAAGAGACCCAGTACTTC. It is translated as CASSPGGEETQYF.

The chain links TRBV2 to TRBJ2-2; 7 positions match TRBD1. Germline values: CDR1 SNHLY, CDR2 FYNNEI. There are 15 residues in the CDR3. V lost 10 bases and J lost 0; bases outside the gene matches: 8. The CDR3 DNA reads as TGTGCCACCGTGCCGGGACAGTCGAACACCGGGGAGCTGTTTTTT. As protein: CATVPGQSNTGELFF.

This chain connects TRBV7-8 to TRBJ2-1; D remains unclear. CDR3 length equals 14 residues. V lost 4 bases and J lost 0, with 7 bases in between. Germline values: CDR1 SGHVS, CDR2 FQNEAQ. CDR3 residues: CASSYFLSYNEQFF. As DNA, the CDR3 is TGTGCCAGCAGCTACTTCCTCTCCTACAATGAGCAGTTCTTC.

The CDR3 region is CASSLRDNDLMDYGYTF. For the CDR3, the DNA is TGTGCCAGCAGCTTACGTGACAACGACTTGATGGACTATGGCTACACCTTC. This chain connects TRBV7-9 to TRBJ1-2, with no clear D. Trimming removed 2 bases at V and 3 bases at J, with 19 bases between. The CDR3 spans 17 residues. Germline assignment: CDR1 SEHNR and CDR2 FQNEAQ (reference sequence).

The chain employs TRBV10-1 and TRBJ2-2; D is undetermined. V shed 0 bases and J shed 5 bases, with 16 bases lying between them. This CDR3 is built from 17 residues. The V gene's germline CDR1 is WNHNN and CDR2 SYGVQD (reference sequence). In nucleotides, the CDR3 is TGCGCCAGCAGTGAGTCCGTCAACCTCCCCACTACCGGGGAGCTGTTTTTT. As protein: CASSESVNLPTTGELFF.